This entry features one T cell receptor beta chain sequence. Its antigen remains unknown. The CDR3 is made up of 15 amino acids. Germline-derived CDR1 and CDR2 are MNHEY and SMNVEV (reference sequence). A second about 6 to 12 cycle PCR used barcoded and J-beta primers. MiXCR was run by TCRdb on the 5' RACE reads, yielding one entry per CDR3 protein. This sample has 800,000 to 1,300,000 distinct CDR3 sequences; 20% to 25% occur once, and the top ten carry about 0.72%. The sample is drawn from a study of blood T cells in healthy people across ages. Whole-study results and caveats: When set beside aged donors, long-lived donors presented more naive CD4+ cells and higher diversity.

The same data also went into a second study, on T cells of mothers and their children. This second report adds: Related and unrelated pairs show similar shaping of TCR recombination output by thymic selection. Related mother and child pairs showed slightly greater overlap (not significant) than unrelated pairs did.

This receptor was taken from a girl under 10 years old in good health. Sequenced sample: blood. The chain employs TRBV27 and TRBJ2-5, with 10 bases matching TRBD1. Near its end, the DNA agrees better with TRBJ2-7, so the J call may be wrong. Here the CDR3 reads CASSLIGTGEVEQYF. In DNA form, the CDR3 reads TGTGCCAGCAGTTTAATTGGGACAGGGGAAGTCGAGCAGTACTTC.